This note documents a single T cell receptor (beta chain) sequence. What it binds is not known. The source of the sample is a study of shared clonotypes between healthy human individuals. Whole-study context: A few men and two women, aged 18 to 49, were donors. Whole-study findings and limits: On the whole, naive subsets had larger estimated richness than memory subsets had.

Only in-frame clones appear in the TCRdb table, and some are missing; sequencing was by immunoSEQ multiplex PCR. The sample comprises 2 million to 2.5 million clones, over 90% of which are singletons, and 0.39% rests with the top ten. The CDR3 length is 15 residues. Germline V gene data show CDR1 as SGHNT and CDR2 as YYREEE (reference sequence). This TCR was recovered from a man younger than 30 in good health. Some clones in this sample may be carry-over from other donors' samples. The sequencing input was naive CD4+ T cells from PBMCs. The subset denotes: CD45RA+ positively selected. The chain couples TRBV5-4 to TRBJ2-5, with 7 nucleotides matching TRBD2. The DNA end is a closer match to TRBJ2-7, so the J assignment may be wrong. CDR3 region: CASSSNSGLTYEQYF. CDR3 in DNA: TGTGCCAGCAGCTCAAATAGCGGGCTGACCTACGAGCAGTACTTC.